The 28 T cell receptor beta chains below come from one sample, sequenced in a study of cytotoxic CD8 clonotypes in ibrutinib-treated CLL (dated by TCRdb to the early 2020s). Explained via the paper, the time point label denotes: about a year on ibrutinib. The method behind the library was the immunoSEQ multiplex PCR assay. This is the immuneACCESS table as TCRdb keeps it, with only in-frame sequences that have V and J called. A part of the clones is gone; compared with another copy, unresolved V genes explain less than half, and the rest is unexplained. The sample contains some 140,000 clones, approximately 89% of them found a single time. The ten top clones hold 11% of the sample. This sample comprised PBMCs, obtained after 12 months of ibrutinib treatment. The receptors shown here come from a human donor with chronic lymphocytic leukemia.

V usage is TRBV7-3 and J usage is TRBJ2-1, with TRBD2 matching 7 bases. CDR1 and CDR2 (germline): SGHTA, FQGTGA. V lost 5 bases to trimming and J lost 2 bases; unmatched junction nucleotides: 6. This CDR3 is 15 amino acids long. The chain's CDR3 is CASSPQRDAYNEQFF. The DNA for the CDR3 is TGTGCCAGCAGCCCGCAGCGGGACGCCTACAATGAGCAGTTCTTC.

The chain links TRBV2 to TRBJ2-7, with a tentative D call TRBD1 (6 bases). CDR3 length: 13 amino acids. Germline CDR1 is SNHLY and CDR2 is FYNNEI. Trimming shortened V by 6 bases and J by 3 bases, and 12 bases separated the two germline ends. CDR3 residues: CASSTGQLYEQYF. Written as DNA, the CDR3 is TGTGCCAGCAGCACAGGGCAACTCTACGAGCAGTACTTC.

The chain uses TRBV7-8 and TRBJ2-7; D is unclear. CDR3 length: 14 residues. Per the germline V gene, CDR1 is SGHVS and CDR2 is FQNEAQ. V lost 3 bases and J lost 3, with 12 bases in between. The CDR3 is CASSFGRTLYEQYF. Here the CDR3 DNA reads TGTGCCAGCAGCTTTGGCCGGACCCTCTACGAGCAGTACTTC. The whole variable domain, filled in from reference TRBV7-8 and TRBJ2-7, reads GAGVSQSPRYKVAKRGQDVALRCDPISGHVSLFWYQQALGQGPEFLTYFQNEAQLDKSGLPSDRFFAERPEGSVSTLKIQRTQQEDSAVYLCASSFGRTLYEQYFGPGTRLTVT.

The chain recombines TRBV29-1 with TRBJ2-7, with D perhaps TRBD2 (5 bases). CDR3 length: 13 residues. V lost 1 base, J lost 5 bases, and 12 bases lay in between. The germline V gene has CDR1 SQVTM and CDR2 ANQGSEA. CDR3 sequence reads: CSVEGPPRDEQYF. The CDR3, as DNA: TGCAGCGTTGAAGGACCCCCGCGGGACGAGCAGTACTTC.

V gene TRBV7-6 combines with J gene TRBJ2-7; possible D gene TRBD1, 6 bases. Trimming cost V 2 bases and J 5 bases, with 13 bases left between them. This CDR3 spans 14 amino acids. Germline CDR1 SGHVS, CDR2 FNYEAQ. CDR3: CASSLQGGGDEQYF. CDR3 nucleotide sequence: TGTGCCAGCAGCTTACAAGGGGGTGGGGACGAGCAGTACTTC.

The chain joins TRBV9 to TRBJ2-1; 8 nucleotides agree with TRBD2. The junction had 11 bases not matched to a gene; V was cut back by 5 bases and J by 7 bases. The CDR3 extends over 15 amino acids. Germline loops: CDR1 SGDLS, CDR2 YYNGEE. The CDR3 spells CASRASGTSRNEQFF. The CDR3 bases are TGTGCCAGCAGAGCCTCCGGGACTAGTCGGAATGAGCAGTTCTTC.

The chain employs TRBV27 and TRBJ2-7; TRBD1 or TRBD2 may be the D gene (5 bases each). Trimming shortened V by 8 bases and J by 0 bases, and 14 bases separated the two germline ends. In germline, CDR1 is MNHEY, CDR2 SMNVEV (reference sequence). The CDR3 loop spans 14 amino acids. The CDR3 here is CASRSGTDSYEQYF. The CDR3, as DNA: TGTGCCAGCCGGTCAGGGACGGACTCCTACGAGCAGTACTTC.

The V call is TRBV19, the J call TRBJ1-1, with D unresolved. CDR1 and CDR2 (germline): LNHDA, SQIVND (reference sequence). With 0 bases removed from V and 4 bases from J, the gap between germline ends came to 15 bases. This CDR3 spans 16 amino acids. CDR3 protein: CASSIESGRPSTEAFF. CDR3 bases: TGTGCCAGTAGTATAGAATCCGGCAGGCCTTCCACTGAAGCTTTCTTT.

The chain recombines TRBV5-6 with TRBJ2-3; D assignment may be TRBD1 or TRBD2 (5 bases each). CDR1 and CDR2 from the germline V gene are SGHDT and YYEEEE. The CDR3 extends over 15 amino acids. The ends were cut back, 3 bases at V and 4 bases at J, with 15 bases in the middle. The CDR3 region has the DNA TGTGCCAGCAGCTACGGAGGCTGGGGCCCAGATACGCAGTATTTT. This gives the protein CASSYGGWGPDTQYF.

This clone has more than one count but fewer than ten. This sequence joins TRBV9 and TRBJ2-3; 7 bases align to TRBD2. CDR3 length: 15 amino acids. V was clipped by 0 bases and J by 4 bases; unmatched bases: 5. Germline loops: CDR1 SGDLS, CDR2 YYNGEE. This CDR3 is CASSVDPGGSDTQYF. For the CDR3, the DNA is TGTGCCAGCAGCGTAGACCCGGGGGGATCAGATACGCAGTATTTT.

The CDR3 nucleotides read TGCGCCAGCAGCCAAGATCAGGGTCCCGCTCAAAACATTCAGTACTTC. Translated, it gives CASSQDQGPAQNIQYF. V gene TRBV4-1 combines with J gene TRBJ2-4; D perhaps matches TRBD1 (5 bases). CDR1 MGHRA and CDR2 YSYEKL come from the germline V gene. The CDR3 totals 16 residues. V lost 0 bases and J 5 bases, leaving 14 bases between the germline ends.

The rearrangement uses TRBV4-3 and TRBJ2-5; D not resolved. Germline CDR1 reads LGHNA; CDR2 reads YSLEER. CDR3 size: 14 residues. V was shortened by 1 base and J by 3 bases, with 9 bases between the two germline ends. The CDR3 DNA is TGCGCCAGCAGCCAAGGACGTAGGGAAGAGACCCAGTACTTC. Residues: CASSQGRREETQYF.

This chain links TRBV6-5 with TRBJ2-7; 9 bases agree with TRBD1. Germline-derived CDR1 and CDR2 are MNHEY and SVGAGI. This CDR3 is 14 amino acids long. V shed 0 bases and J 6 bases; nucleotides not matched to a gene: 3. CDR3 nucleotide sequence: TGTGCCAGCAGTTACTCTAGGACAGGGGTCGAGCAGTACTTC. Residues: CASSYSRTGVEQYF.

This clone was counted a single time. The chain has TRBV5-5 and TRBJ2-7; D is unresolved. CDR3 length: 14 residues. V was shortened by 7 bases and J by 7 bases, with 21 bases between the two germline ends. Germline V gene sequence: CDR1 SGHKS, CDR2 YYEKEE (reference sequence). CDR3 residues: CASALTQIRSEQYF. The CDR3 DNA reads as TGTGCCAGCGCGTTGACCCAGATCCGAAGTGAGCAGTACTTC.

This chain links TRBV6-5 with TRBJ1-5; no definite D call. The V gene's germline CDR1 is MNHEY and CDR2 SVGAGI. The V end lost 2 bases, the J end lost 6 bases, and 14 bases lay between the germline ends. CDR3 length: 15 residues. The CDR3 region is CASSYPSLWGQPQHF. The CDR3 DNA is TGTGCCAGCAGTTACCCCTCCCTCTGGGGTCAGCCCCAGCATTTT.

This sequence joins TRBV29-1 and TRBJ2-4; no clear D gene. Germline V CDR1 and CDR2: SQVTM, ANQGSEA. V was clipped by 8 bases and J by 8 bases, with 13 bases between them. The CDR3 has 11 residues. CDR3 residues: CSYLEVDIQYF. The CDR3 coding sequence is TGCAGCTACTTAGAGGTGGACATTCAGTACTTC.

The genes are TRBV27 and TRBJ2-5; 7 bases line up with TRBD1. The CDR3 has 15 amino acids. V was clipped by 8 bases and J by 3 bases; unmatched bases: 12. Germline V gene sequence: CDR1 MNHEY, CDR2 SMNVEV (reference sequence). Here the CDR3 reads CASGRPGQLKETQYF. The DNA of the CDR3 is TGTGCCAGCGGAAGACCGGGACAGCTAAAAGAGACCCAGTACTTC.

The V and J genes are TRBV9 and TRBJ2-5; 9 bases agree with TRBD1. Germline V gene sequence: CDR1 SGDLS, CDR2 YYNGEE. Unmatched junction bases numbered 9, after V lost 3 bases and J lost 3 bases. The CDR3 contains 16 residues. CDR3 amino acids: CASSAPGQGLEETQYF. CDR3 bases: TGTGCCAGCAGCGCTCCGGGACAGGGCCTTGAAGAGACCCAGTACTTC.

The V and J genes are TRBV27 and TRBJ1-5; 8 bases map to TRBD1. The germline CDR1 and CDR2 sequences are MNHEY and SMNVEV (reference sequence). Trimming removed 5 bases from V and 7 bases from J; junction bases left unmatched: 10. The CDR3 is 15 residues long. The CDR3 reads CASSPTRTGSQPQHF. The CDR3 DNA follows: TGTGCCAGCAGTCCAACCCGGACAGGGAGCCAGCCCCAGCATTTT.

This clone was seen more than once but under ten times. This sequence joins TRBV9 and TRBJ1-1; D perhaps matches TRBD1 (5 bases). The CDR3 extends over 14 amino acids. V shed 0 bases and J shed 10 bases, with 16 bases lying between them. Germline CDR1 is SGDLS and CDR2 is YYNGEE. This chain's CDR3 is CASSVGGTPQGAFF. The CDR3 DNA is TGTGCCAGCAGCGTAGGAGGGACCCCCCAGGGAGCTTTCTTT.

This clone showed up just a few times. For the CDR3, the DNA is TGCGCCAGCAGTGTTGCGGACGAGCAGTACTTC. Its protein product is CASSVADEQYF. V and J are TRBV10-1 and TRBJ2-7; D gene unclear. The germline V gene encodes CDR1 WNHNN and CDR2 SYGVQD (reference sequence). CDR3 size: 11 residues. V was shortened by 4 bases and J by 5 bases, with 6 bases between the two germline ends.

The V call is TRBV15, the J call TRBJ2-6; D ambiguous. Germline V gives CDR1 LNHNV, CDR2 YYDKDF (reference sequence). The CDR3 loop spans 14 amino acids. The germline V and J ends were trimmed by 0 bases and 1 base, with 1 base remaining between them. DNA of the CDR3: TGTGCCACCAGCAGAGATTCTGGGGCCAACGTCCTGACTTTC. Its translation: CATSRDSGANVLTF.

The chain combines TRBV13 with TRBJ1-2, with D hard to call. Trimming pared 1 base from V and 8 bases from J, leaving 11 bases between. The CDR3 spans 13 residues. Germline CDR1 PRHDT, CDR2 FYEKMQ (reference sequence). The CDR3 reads CASSLEGRWGYTF. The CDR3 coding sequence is TGTGCCAGCAGCTTAGAAGGCAGGTGGGGCTACACCTTC.

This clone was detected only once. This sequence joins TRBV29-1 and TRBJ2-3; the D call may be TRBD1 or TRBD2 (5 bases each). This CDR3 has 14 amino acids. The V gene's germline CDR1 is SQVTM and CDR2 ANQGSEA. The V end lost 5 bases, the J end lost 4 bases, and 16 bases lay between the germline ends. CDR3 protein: CSVQRGLYADTQYF. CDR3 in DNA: TGCAGCGTTCAGAGGGGATTGTACGCAGATACGCAGTATTTT.

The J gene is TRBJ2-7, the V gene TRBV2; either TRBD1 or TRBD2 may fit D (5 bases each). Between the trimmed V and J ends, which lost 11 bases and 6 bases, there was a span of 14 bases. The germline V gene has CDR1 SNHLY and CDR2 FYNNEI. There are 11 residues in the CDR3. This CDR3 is CAGGYGIEQYF. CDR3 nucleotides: TGTGCCGGGGGTTATGGAATCGAGCAGTACTTC.

The CDR3 DNA sequence: TGCAGTGCTACCTTGCCCGGCTACACCTTC. Protein: CSATLPGYTF. J is TRBJ1-2 and V is TRBV20-1; D is unresolved. Trimming pared 4 bases from V and 8 bases from J, leaving 8 bases between. This CDR3 is 10 amino acids long. CDR1 DFQATT and CDR2 SNEGSKA come from the germline V gene (reference sequence).

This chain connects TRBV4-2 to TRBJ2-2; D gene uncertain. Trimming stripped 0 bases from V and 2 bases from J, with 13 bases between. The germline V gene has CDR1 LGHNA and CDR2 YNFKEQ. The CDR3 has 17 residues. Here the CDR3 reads CASSQDHGLDNTGELFF. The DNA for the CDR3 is TGTGCCAGCAGCCAAGATCATGGGCTAGATAACACCGGGGAGCTGTTTTTT.

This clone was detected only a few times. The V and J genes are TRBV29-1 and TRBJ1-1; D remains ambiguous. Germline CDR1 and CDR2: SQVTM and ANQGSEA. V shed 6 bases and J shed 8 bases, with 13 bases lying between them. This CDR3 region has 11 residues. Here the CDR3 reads CSVAIYREAFF. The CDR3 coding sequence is TGCAGCGTGGCCATATACAGAGAAGCTTTCTTT.